This entry lists 13 T cell receptor beta chains sequenced from one sample in a study of radiotherapy plus CTLA-4 blockade in lung cancer. Produced via immunoSEQ multiplex PCR; TCRdb's table is partial and in-frame only. This table has tens of thousands of clones, around 79% appearing once. This specimen was peripheral blood, taken from a patient treated with radiotherapy plus ipilimumab. The receptors come from a human donor with non-small cell lung cancer who had a complete response to radiotherapy plus ipilimumab.

The chain carries TRBV7-2 and TRBJ2-1; TRBD2 matches 10 bases. The CDR3 spans 15 residues. With V trimmed by 2 bases and J by 3 bases, 1 base remained unmatched. Germline V gene data show CDR1 as SGHTA and CDR2 as FQGNSA. In DNA, the CDR3 is TGTGCCAGCAGCTTAACTAGCGGGGACTACAATGAGCAGTTCTTC. This sequence encodes CASSLTSGDYNEQFF.

The rearrangement uses TRBV7-9 and TRBJ2-1; D is undetermined. In germline, CDR1 is SEHNR, CDR2 FQNEAQ (reference sequence). The CDR3 consists of 16 residues. Trimming removed 5 bases at V and 7 bases at J, with 21 bases between. The DNA for the CDR3 is TGTGCCAGCAGCCCCCCCCAGGCGGTGAGGTTTAATGAGCAGTTCTTC. This encodes CASSPPQAVRFNEQFF.

The chain links TRBV7-9 to TRBJ1-6, with 8 bases fitting TRBD1. The CDR3 has 14 amino acids. Germline CDR1 reads SEHNR; CDR2 reads FQNEAQ (reference sequence). J was trimmed by 12 bases and V by 6 bases; bases with no gene match: 10. CDR3 in amino acids: CASSLNEGQGPLHF. The CDR3 DNA follows: TGTGCCAGCAGTCTAAACGAAGGACAGGGACCCCTCCACTTT. Using reference TRBV7-9 and TRBJ1-6 for the parts outside the CDR3, the full variable domain is DTGVSQNPRHKITKRGQNVTFRCDPISEHNRLYWYRQTLGQGPEFLTYFQNEAQLEKSRLLSDRFSAERPKGSFSTLEIQRTEQGDSAMYLCASSLNEGQGPLHFGNGTRLTVT.

The chain combines TRBV7-2 with TRBJ1-5, with 7 nucleotides matching TRBD1. V lost 4 bases to trimming and J lost 6 bases; unmatched junction nucleotides: 6. CDR1 is SGHTA and CDR2 is FQGNSA in the germline V gene. CDR3 length equals 14 residues. CDR3: CASSSGQAVQPQHF. The DNA for the CDR3 is TGTGCCAGCAGCTCCGGACAGGCGGTTCAGCCCCAGCATTTT.

The chain employs TRBV7-8 and TRBJ1-4; D is uncertain. This CDR3 is 15 amino acids long. Trimming cost V 6 bases and J 3 bases, with 14 bases left between them. CDR1 and CDR2 (germline): SGHVS, FQNEAQ. CDR3 DNA: TGTGCCAGCAGTCCCCCGGTCGGGGCTAATGAAAAACTGTTTTTT. It encodes CASSPPVGANEKLFF.

The chain employs TRBV7-9 and TRBJ1-2; D is possibly TRBD1 (6 bases). The CDR3 has 15 residues. Trimming removed 4 bases at V and 8 bases at J, with 20 bases between. Germline values: CDR1 SEHNR, CDR2 FQNEAQ (reference sequence). The CDR3 reads CASSSRVWGPSGYTF. For the CDR3, the DNA is TGTGCCAGCAGCTCACGGGTTTGGGGGCCCAGCGGCTACACCTTC.

The V gene is TRBV9, the J gene TRBJ1-2; no reliable D call. Germline CDR1 and CDR2: SGDLS and YYNGEE. The CDR3 length is 14 residues. The germline V and J ends were trimmed by 3 bases and 2 bases, with 11 bases remaining between them. The DNA of the CDR3 is TGTGCCAGCAGCGAGAAGGTTTTAAACTATGGCTACACCTTC. The encoded protein is CASSEKVLNYGYTF. Full variable domain (rest looked up from reference TRBV9 and TRBJ1-2): DSGVTQTPKHLITATGQRVTLRCSPRSGDLSVYWYQQSLDQGLQFLIQYYNGEERAKGNILERFSAQQFPDLHSELNLSSLELGDSALYFCASSEKVLNYGYTFGSGTRLTVV.

The J gene is TRBJ1-1, the V gene TRBV5-1; D gene ambiguous. The germline gives CDR1 SGHRS, CDR2 YFSETQ. Deletions cut 0 bases from V and 8 bases from J, with 14 bases between. The CDR3 has 14 amino acids. In DNA form, the CDR3 reads TGCGCCAGCAGCTTGGTTTGGGGTGGTAAAGAAGCTTTCTTT. Its translation is CASSLVWGGKEAFF.

The rearrangement joins TRBV21-1 to TRBJ2-1; TRBD1 is taken as the D call from the table, unchecked against the DNA. TRBV21-1 is noted as a pseudogene. The CDR3 consists of 16 residues. The CDR3 protein is CASSKDHRGNQNEQFF. The CDR3 coding sequence is TGTGCCAGCAGCAAAGATCACAGGGGGAATCAAAATGAGCAGTTCTTC.

This clone was found a few times. The DNA for the CDR3 is TGCAGCGTTGATAGCGGGGGAAACACAGATACGCAGTATTTT. Its protein product is CSVDSGGNTDTQYF. V is TRBV29-1 and J is TRBJ2-3; 9 bases are a match to TRBD2. This CDR3 spans 14 amino acids. Losses at the gene ends were 3 bases for V and 2 bases for J; bases not matched to a gene: 3. CDR1 is SQVTM, CDR2 ANQGSEA, per germline.

The rearrangement uses TRBV18 and TRBJ2-1; TRBD2 agrees at 8 bases. V was clipped by 2 bases and J by 9 bases; unmatched bases: 9. CDR3 length equals 15 residues. Germline V lookup: CDR1 KGHSH, CDR2 LQKENI. CDR3 nucleotide sequence: TGTGCCAGCTCACCAGATGCGGGAGGTCTAAGTGAGCAGTTCTTC. Its translation is CASSPDAGGLSEQFF.

The rearrangement uses TRBV19 and TRBJ1-1, with 8 bases lining up with TRBD1. The CDR3 spans 14 residues. V lost 9 bases and J lost 3; bases outside the gene matches: 9. Germline-derived CDR1 and CDR2 are LNHDA and SQIVND (reference sequence). In nucleotides, the CDR3 is TGTGCCAGCAGAGGCGGGACAGGCTACACTGAAGCTTTCTTT. This gives the protein CASRGGTGYTEAFF.

V is TRBV6-5 and J is TRBJ2-1; 8 bases align to TRBD1. Trimming cost V 3 bases and J 5 bases; bases outside gene matches: 9. CDR1 is MNHEY and CDR2 is SVGAGI in the germline V gene. The CDR3 is made up of 16 amino acids. The CDR3 nucleotides read TGTGCCAGCAGTTATGGAGACAGGGGTTTCAACAATGAGCAGTTCTTC. This sequence encodes CASSYGDRGFNNEQFF.